The 8 T cell receptor beta chains below all came from one sample that was sequenced in a study of control samples from healthy donors and cancer patients. Measured with immunoSEQ multiplex PCR; TCRdb has only the in-frame clones, and not every one. The table includes around 250,000 clones, over 70% detected once. Sequences were obtained from PBMCs. The receptors were gathered from a woman in her sixties with lung cancer.

This sequence joins TRBV18 and TRBJ1-4; TRBD1 agrees at 12 bases. CDR3 length: 14 residues. Per the germline V gene, CDR1 is KGHSH and CDR2 is LQKENI. With V trimmed by 3 bases and J by 12 bases, 5 bases remained unmatched. Here the CDR3 DNA reads TGTGCCAGCTCACCCGGGGGACAGGGGGCAGAACTGTTTTTT. Translated, it gives CASSPGGQGAELFF.

V is TRBV29-1 and J is TRBJ2-3; 13 nucleotides agree with TRBD2. Trimming cost V 1 base and J 0 bases; bases outside gene matches: 1. CDR3 length equals 16 residues. The germline V gene encodes CDR1 SQVTM and CDR2 ANQGSEA. The CDR3 here is CSVEATSGGSTDTQYF. In nucleotides, the CDR3 is TGCAGCGTTGAAGCGACTAGCGGGGGGAGCACAGATACGCAGTATTTT.

The gene calls are TRBV9 and TRBJ1-1; D is undetermined. Germline V lookup: CDR1 SGDLS, CDR2 YYNGEE. V lost 0 bases, J lost 0 bases, and 3 bases lay in between. The CDR3 consists of 13 residues. DNA of the CDR3: TGTGCCAGCAGCGTAGTAGTGAACACTGAAGCTTTCTTT. As protein: CASSVVVNTEAFF.

The rearrangement links TRBV21-1 to TRBJ2-1; the table's D call, TRBD2, was not checked against the DNA. TRBV21-1 is deemed a pseudogene. There are 17 residues in the CDR3. DNA for the CDR3: TGTGCCAGCAGCAAAGAAGGGGGACTAGCGGGATGGAGTGAGCAGTTCTTC. It codes for CASSKEGGLAGWSEQFF.

The rearrangement joins TRBV6-1 to TRBJ1-5, with D hard to call. Germline-derived CDR1 and CDR2 are MNHNS and SASEGT. The CDR3 consists of 15 residues. V dropped 1 base and J dropped 5 bases, with 12 bases sitting between them. In DNA, the CDR3 is TGTGCCAGCAGTGAAGTTTTCCAGCAGTATCAGCCCCAGCATTTT. Amino acids: CASSEVFQQYQPQHF.

The rearrangement uses TRBV18 and TRBJ1-5; 8 nucleotides line up with TRBD1. V shed 4 bases, J shed 2 bases, and the junction held 10 bases outside the gene matches. Germline CDR1 and CDR2: KGHSH and LQKENI. The CDR3 covers 17 residues. CDR3 sequence reads: CASSLSSGGTGNQPQHF. The DNA of the CDR3 is TGTGCCAGCTCACTAAGTTCAGGGGGCACTGGCAATCAGCCCCAGCATTTT.

This sequence joins TRBV27 and TRBJ2-3; D is uncertain. V lost 4 bases to trimming and J lost 6 bases, with 14 bases between them. The CDR3 runs 14 residues. CDR1 and CDR2 (germline): MNHEY, SMNVEV (reference sequence). The CDR3 protein is CASSSRRNGDTQYF. The CDR3 DNA reads as TGTGCCAGCAGTTCCCGACGGAACGGGGATACGCAGTATTTT.

The CDR3 DNA reads TGTGCCAGCAGTTCGCTGGGACGGCAGTACTTC. Its translation is CASSSLGRQYF. This chain links TRBV12-3 or TRBV12-4 with TRBJ2-7; D may match TRBD1 or TRBD2 (5 bases each). This CDR3 comprises 11 residues. Trimming stripped 4 bases from V and 9 bases from J, with 10 bases between.